Listed below are T cell receptor beta chains from one sample, sequenced in a study of blood T cell repertoires in COVID-19. The protocol was immunoSEQ multiplex PCR, while the TCRdb copy is restricted to in-frame clones and leaves out a portion. The sample lists some 180,000 clones, approximately 85% occurring once. Sequenced: peripheral blood. These receptors came from a woman in her fifties or sixties with acute or convalescent COVID-19. Both conserved end residues are part of each CDR3. D genes are given only for firm matches. The size field is filled for only some rows; it gives once, few, many or a size class.

>-|TRBV20-1|TRBJ1-5|TRBD1
TGCAGTGCTAGTACTCCAGGGGGGTTCAATCAGCCCCAGCATTTT
CSASTPGGFNQPQHF
>few|TRBV3-1/TRBV3-2|TRBJ1-4|TRBD1
TGTGCCAGCAGCCGGACAGGGGGAAACGAAAAACTGTTTTTT
CASSRTGGNEKLFF
>-|TRBV24-1|TRBJ2-5|TRBD2
TGTGCCACCAGTGATCGGCGGGAGGGCAGGGAGACCCAGTACTTC
CATSDRREGRETQYF
>-|TRBV30|TRBJ1-2|-
TGTGCCTGGAGTGTGGACCAGGGTGGCTACACCTTC
CAWSVDQGGYTF
>-|TRBV27|TRBJ1-1|-
TGTGCCAGCGGACGACGGGGGAACACTGAAGCTTTCTTT
CASGRRGNTEAFF
>-|TRBV27|TRBJ1-1|-
TGTGCCAGCACCTCTCGGCCGGGCACTGAAGCTTTCTTT
CASTSRPGTEAFF
>-|TRBV7-3|TRBJ2-1|TRBD2
TGTGCCAGCAGTAGCGGACTAGCGGGAGGGTACGGTGAGCAGTTCTTC
CASSSGLAGGYGEQFF
>-|TRBV16|TRBJ1-2|-
TGTGCCAGCAGCCAATCAACCGGGGAGGGTTATGGCTACACCTTC
CASSQSTGEGYGYTF
>-|TRBV6-5|TRBJ1-1|-
TGTGCCGGCACCAGACAGCAAAGCACTGAAGCTTTCTTT
CAGTRQQSTEAFF
>-|TRBV6-5|TRBJ2-3|TRBD2
TGTGCCAGCAGCCTTAGCGGGAGGGGGACAGATACGCAGTATTTT
CASSLSGRGTDTQYF
>-|TRBV24-1|TRBJ1-5|-
TGTGCCACCAGTGACAGTAACAATCAGCCCCAGCATTTT
CATSDSNNQPQHF
>-|TRBV2|TRBJ1-2|TRBD1
TGTGCCAGCAGTGCTGGACAGGGGTCGACTGGCTACACCTTC
CASSAGQGSTGYTF
>few|TRBV24-1|TRBJ2-7|TRBD2
TGTGCCACCTCCAGCGGGAGAGGGTCGGGGCGCTACGAGCAGTACTTC
CATSSGRGSGRYEQYF
>-|TRBV27|TRBJ1-1|-
TGTGCCAGCAGTGGTACAGGATGGTACACTGAAGCTTTCTTT
CASSGTGWYTEAFF
>-|TRBV19|TRBJ2-1|TRBD1
TGTGCCAGCCGGGACAGGGGAATGAGTGAGCAGTTCTTC
CASRDRGMSEQFF
>-|TRBV23-1|TRBJ1-5|-
TGCGCCAGCACTCAGGGCAGGGGCGATAGCAATCAGCCCCAGCATTTT
CASTQGRGDSNQPQHF
>-|TRBV11-2|TRBJ1-1|-
TGTGCCAGCAGCTTAGGGGGGACTCAAGCTTTCTTT
CASSLGGTQAFF
>-|TRBV27|TRBJ2-2|-
TGTGCCAGCAGTTTATCGGGACTCTTCACCGGGGAGCTGTTTTTT
CASSLSGLFTGELFF
>-|TRBV7-8|TRBJ2-3|TRBD1
TGTGCCAGCAGCACGGACAGGGTGGGGGCAGATACGCAGTATTTT
CASSTDRVGADTQYF
>-|TRBV10-3|TRBJ2-5|-
TGTGCCATCAGTTCTAGTTACCAAGAGACCCAGTACTTC
CAISSSYQETQYF
>-|TRBV27|TRBJ1-5|TRBD1
TGTGCCAGCAGTCGGGAGGGGGCGGGCAATCAGCCCCAGCATTTT
CASSREGAGNQPQHF
>-|TRBV7-3|TRBJ2-5|TRBD2
TGTGCCAGCAGCTCGACCGGGACTAGCGGAGAGACCCAGTACTTC
CASSSTGTSGETQYF
>-|TRBV9|TRBJ1-4|-
TGTGCCAGCAGCGTAGGTTCAGGGAAAAATGAAAAACTGTTTTTT
CASSVGSGKNEKLFF
>-|TRBV6-6|TRBJ1-4|-
TGTGCCAGCAGTTACAAAACAGGGTTCGACGGAAAACTGTTTTTT
CASSYKTGFDGKLFF
>-|TRBV3-1/TRBV3-2|TRBJ2-3|-
TGTGCCAGCACCTCAAGCGGCTCTAGCACAGATACGCAGTATTTT
CASTSSGSSTDTQYF
>-|TRBV6-1|TRBJ1-4|TRBD1
TGTGCCAGCAGTGAACCCGATGTATGGGACAGGGAGGAAAAACTGTTTTTT
CASSEPDVWDREEKLFF
>-|TRBV29-1|TRBJ2-7|TRBD1
TGCAGCACACGGACAGGATTCTACGAGCAGTACTTC
CSTRTGFYEQYF
>-|TRBV7-3|TRBJ2-2|TRBD2
TGTGCCAGCGGATCGGCTAGCGGGGGCCAACGGCCCGGGGAGCTGTTTTTT
CASGSASGGQRPGELFF
>-|TRBV5-1|TRBJ2-2|TRBD2
TGCGCCAGCAGCTTGATTGGCGGGAGGGCCGGGACCGGGGAGCTGTTTTTT
CASSLIGGRAGTGELFF
>-|TRBV7-9|TRBJ2-1|-
TGTGCCAGCAGCTTAAAGGACTCCCCTATCTCCTACAATGAGCAGTTCTTC
CASSLKDSPISYNEQFF
>-|TRBV2|TRBJ2-7|TRBD1
TGTGCCAGCAGTGACACAGGGGGCGCCGAGCAGTACTTC
CASSDTGGAEQYF
>-|TRBV28|TRBJ2-3|TRBD2
TGTGCCTCCATAGGGAGGGGAAGTGCCGATACGCAGTATTTT
CASIGRGSADTQYF
>-|TRBV18|TRBJ2-2|-
TGTGCCAGCTCATTAGACAGGAACACCGGGGAGCTGTTTTTT
CASSLDRNTGELFF
>-|TRBV19|TRBJ1-2|TRBD1
TGTGCCAGTAGTAGTACCGGGACAGGGAATGGCTACACCTTC
CASSSTGTGNGYTF
>-|TRBV9|TRBJ1-1|-
TGTGCCAGCAGCGTAGAGGCGGGGAACACTGAAGCTTTCTTT
CASSVEAGNTEAFF
>-|TRBV10-3|TRBJ1-5|TRBD1
TGTGCCCCCAGGGGGGGACAGGGGGTGGATAGCAGTCAGCCCCAGCATTTT
CAPRGGQGVDSSQPQHF